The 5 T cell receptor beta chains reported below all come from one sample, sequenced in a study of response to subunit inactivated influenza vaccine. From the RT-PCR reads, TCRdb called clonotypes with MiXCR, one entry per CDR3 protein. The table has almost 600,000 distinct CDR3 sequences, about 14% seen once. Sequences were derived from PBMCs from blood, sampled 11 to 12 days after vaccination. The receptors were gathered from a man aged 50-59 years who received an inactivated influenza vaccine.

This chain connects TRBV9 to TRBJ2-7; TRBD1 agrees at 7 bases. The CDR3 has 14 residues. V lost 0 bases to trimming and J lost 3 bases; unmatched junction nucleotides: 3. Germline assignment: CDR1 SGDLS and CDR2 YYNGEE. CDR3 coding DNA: TGTGCCAGCAGCGTAGGGACAGGAAACTACGAGCAGTACTTC. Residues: CASSVGTGNYEQYF.

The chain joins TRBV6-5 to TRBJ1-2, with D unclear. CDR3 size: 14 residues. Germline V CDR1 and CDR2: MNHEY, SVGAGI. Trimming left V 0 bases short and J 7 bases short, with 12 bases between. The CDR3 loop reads CASSYSTGLAGYTF. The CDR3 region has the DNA TGTGCCAGCAGTTACTCGACGGGGTTAGCTGGCTACACCTTC.

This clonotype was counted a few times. CDR3: CAISSRGEETQYF. The CDR3 DNA reads as TGTGCCATCAGTTCTAGGGGAGAAGAGACCCAGTACTTC. The rearrangement joins TRBV10-3 to TRBJ2-5; D is possibly TRBD1 or TRBD2 (5 bases each). Trimming removed 5 bases from V and 3 bases from J, with 10 bases in between. The CDR3 is 13 amino acids. Germline V gives CDR1 ENHRY, CDR2 SYGVKD.

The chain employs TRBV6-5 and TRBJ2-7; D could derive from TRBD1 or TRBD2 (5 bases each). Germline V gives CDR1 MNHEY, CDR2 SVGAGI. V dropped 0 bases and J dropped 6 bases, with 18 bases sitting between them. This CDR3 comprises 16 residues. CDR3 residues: CASSYSRDVVRREQYF. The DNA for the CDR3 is TGTGCCAGCAGTTACTCGAGGGACGTAGTGCGCCGCGAGCAGTACTTC.

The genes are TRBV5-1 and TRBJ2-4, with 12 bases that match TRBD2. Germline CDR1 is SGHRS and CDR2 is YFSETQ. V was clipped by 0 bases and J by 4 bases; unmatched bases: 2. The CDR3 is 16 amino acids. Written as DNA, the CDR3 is TGCGCCAGCAGCTTGGGACTAGCGGGGGATAAAAACATTCAGTACTTC. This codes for CASSLGLAGDKNIQYF.